This TCR beta chain was documented in a study of shared clonotypes between healthy human individuals. The CDR3 runs 13 residues. Germline CDR1 SGHRS, CDR2 YFSETQ. Trimming cost V 8 bases and J 4 bases, with 15 bases left between them. This clone was found a few times. The data were produced by immunoSEQ multiplex PCR, yet TCRdb's version contains in-frame clones alone and is incomplete. The repertoire has more than 2,000,000 clones, about 92% of them found once; the top ten carry 0.14%. Input material: naive CD4+ T cells sorted from blood. Subset given: CD45RA+ positively selected. The rearrangement joins TRBV5-1 to TRBJ1-1; possibly TRBD1 for D (5 bases). This TCR was recovered from a man in his late teens or twenties in good health. In DNA form, the CDR3 reads TGCGCCAGTACCTGGGGGGAGGGCACTGAAGCTTTCTTT. Encoded protein: CASTWGEGTEAFF.